This T cell receptor beta chain was observed in a study of blood T cells in healthy people across ages. Study results and limitations: Compared with aged donors, long-lived donors showed fewer expanded clones, suggesting selection. Percentage of naive T cells showed a strong correlation with TCR beta diversity.

The authors ran a second PCR of about 7 to 11 cycles using a sample-barcoded 5' primer and a J-beta primer mix. Tagging of each cDNA molecule was performed by a template-switch adaptor with 12 random nucleotides. TCRdb re-called the 5' RACE reads with MiXCR, one entry per CDR3 protein. The repertoire holds 1.5 million to 2 million distinct CDR3 sequences, with approximately 30% as singletons. This clonotype appeared a few times. As yet, its antigen is unknown. Per the germline V gene, CDR1 is DFQATT and CDR2 is SNEGSKA (reference sequence). The V and J ends lost 3 bases and 9 bases respectively, with 15 bases between them. The CDR3 has 13 residues.

Specimen: blood. The chain has TRBV20-1 and TRBJ2-1; perhaps TRBD2 as D (7 bases). The receptor was isolated from a woman aged 25 to 39 in good health. DNA of the CDR3: TGCAGTGCTAGTACTCCGGGGGGCCGTGAGCAGTTCTTC. This sequence encodes CSASTPGGREQFF.